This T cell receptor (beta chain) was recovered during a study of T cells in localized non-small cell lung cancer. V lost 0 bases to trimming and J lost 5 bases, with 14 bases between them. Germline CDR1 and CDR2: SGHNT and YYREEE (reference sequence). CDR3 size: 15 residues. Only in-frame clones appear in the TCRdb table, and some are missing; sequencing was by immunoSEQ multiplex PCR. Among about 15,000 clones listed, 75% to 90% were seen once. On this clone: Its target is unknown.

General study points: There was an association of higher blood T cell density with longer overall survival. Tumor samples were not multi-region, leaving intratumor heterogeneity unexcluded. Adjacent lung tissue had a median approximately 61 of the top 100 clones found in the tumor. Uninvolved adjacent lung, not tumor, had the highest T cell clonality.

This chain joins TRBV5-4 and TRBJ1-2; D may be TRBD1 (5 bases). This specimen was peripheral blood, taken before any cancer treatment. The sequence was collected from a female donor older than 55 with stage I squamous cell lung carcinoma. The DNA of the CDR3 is TGTGCCAGCAGCTTGGGTGACAGCCACTTATATGGCTACACCTTC. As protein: CASSLGDSHLYGYTF.